Here is one T cell receptor beta chain with its context. The target antigen is unknown. Only in-frame clones appear in the TCRdb table, and some are missing; sequencing was by immunoSEQ multiplex PCR. The sample lists approximately 2,000,000 clones, just under 95% occurring once. This CDR3 has 16 amino acids. V lost 4 bases and J lost 0, with 10 bases in between. Germline V CDR1 and CDR2: MNHEY, SVGAGI. These data originate in a study of shared clonotypes between healthy human individuals. Study results and limitations: Collection of samples was limited to blood; tissue repertoires likely differ. Though the depth was large, rarefaction showed that sorted-subset sequencing was incomplete. A handful of donors shared about 4.5% of their naive CD4 clonotypes.

V gene TRBV6-5 combines with J gene TRBJ2-6; D is perhaps TRBD2 (7 bases). The TCR comes from a man younger than 35 in good health. Some clones in this sample may be carry-over from other donors' samples. Sequenced sample: naive CD4+ T cells from PBMCs. The subset was: CD45RA+ positively selected. CDR3 coding DNA: TGTGCCAGCAGTTTCGGGGGGCACTCTGGGGCCAACGTCCTGACTTTC. Protein product: CASSFGGHSGANVLTF.